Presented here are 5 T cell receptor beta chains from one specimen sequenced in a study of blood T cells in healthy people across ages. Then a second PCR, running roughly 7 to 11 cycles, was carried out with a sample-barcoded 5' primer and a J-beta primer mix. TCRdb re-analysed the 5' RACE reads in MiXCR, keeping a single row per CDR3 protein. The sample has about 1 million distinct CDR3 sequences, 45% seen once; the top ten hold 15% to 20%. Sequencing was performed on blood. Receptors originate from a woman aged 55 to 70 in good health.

The CDR3 DNA reads as TGTGCCAGCAGCTCTTACCTCGGGGGGGAGCAGTACTTC. Amino acids: CASSSYLGGEQYF. The chain is built from TRBV7-3 and TRBJ2-7; TRBD2 matches 7 bases. With V trimmed by 4 bases and J by 7 bases, 7 bases remained unmatched. Germline loops: CDR1 SGHTA, CDR2 FQGTGA. This CDR3 is 13 amino acids long.

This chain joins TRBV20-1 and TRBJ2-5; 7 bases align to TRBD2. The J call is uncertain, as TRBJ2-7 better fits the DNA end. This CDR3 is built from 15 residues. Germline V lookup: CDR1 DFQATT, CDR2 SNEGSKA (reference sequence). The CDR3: CSARSGPAGSSEQYF. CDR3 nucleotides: TGCAGTGCCCGAAGCGGGCCAGCGGGATCGTCCGAGCAGTACTTC.

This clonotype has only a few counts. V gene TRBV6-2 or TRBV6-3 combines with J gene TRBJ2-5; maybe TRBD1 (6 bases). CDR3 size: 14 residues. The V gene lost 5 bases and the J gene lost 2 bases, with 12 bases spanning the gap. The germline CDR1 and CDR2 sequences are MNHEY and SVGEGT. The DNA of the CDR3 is TGTGCCAGCAGTCAAGGACAGCAACAAGAGACCCAGTACTTC. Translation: CASSQGQQQETQYF.

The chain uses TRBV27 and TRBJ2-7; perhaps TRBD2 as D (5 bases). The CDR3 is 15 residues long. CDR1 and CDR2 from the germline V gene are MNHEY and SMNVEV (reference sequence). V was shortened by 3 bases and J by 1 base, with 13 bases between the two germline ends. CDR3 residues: CASSFFRERSYEQYF. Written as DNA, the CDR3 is TGTGCCAGCAGTTTCTTTAGGGAGCGATCCTACGAGCAGTACTTC.

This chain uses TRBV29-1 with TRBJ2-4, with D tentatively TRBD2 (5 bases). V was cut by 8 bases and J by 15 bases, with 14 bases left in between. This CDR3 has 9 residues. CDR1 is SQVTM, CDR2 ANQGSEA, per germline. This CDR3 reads CSIEDFGYF. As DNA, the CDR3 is TGCAGCATAGAGGACTTCGGGTACTTC.